This T cell receptor (beta chain) was captured by sequencing in a study of shared clonotypes between healthy human individuals. Assay execution proceeded at the deep level. In the original processing: ImmunoSEQ output lacked quality scores and full-length reads, limiting matched filtering. Sequenced by immunoSEQ multiplex PCR; TCRdb stores in-frame clones only, minus some. That table supplies the V and J calls and clone size; D and trimming were determined from the DNA. This sample has some 1.4 million clones; around 97% occur once, and the top ten carry over 1%. Looked up from germline, CDR1 is MGHRA and CDR2 is YSYEKL. This CDR3 is built from 18 residues. V gave up 1 base and J gave up 5 bases, with 20 bases separating them.

V is TRBV4-1 and J is TRBJ2-2, with TRBD2 as a possible D gene (5 bases). The sequencing input was naive CD4+ T cells sorted from blood. Subset meaning: CD45RA+ positively selected. The clonotype comes from a young man in good health. CDR3 bases: TGCGCCAGCAGCCAAGGCCCGGGGAGCTCGGACGCGACCGGGGAGCTGTTTTTT. Protein product: CASSQGPGSSDATGELFF.